The sequence of this T cell receptor (beta chain) was determined in a study of vaccination effects on CD4 cells after COVID-19. The study's findings and limits: In convalescents, spike-reactive clones (those seen post-vaccine) were mainly new vaccine-induced clones. Convalescent patients numbered few in the study; early post-infection timepoints were missing entirely.

Sequencing was performed with immunoSEQ multiplex PCR; in TCRdb, only in-frame clones are kept and a portion is missing. Of 22,000 or so clones listed, roughly 74% are singletons. The CDR3 totals 16 residues. From germline, CDR1 is SEHNR and CDR2 FQNEAQ (reference sequence). J gave up 2 bases and V 0 bases, and 2 bases lay outside the gene matches. Note on this clone: What it binds is not known. The same CDR3 can be traced to other DNA sequences in this sample.

ViraFEST used viral peptide pools to expand antigen-specific CD4+ T cells before sequencing. Investigators separated out CD4+ T cells once approximately 9 days of culture had passed. The infection with SARS-CoV-2 (confirmed by PCR) occurred in this person between March and December 2020. IL-2 medium was substituted for half the medium on days 3 and 7. The sequenced sample was CD4+ T cells from PBMCs cultured with a peptide pool, obtained before COVID-19 vaccination. The chain is built from TRBV7-9 and TRBJ2-1, with 9 bases lining up with TRBD2. This clonotype was sampled from a human donor who had a prior SARS-CoV-2 infection. CDR3 bases: TGTGCCAGCAGCTTAGCCCTAGCGGGGACCTACAATGAGCAGTTCTTC. Its protein is CASSLALAGTYNEQFF.